This T cell receptor (beta chain) derives from a study of Ad26.COV2.S vaccination and SARS-CoV-2 variants. For this clone: Its antigen is as yet unknown.

Treatment here: over 15 received Ad26.COV2.S at low or high dose, single or two shots; a few received placebo; per-sample allocation not given. The investigators took samples on day 63 after the first vaccine or placebo injection. Germline V gene data show CDR1 as LGHDT and CDR2 as YNNKEL (reference sequence). The CDR3 runs 13 residues. V was pared by 1 base and J by 11 bases, with 7 bases of the junction left unmatched. The assay was immunoSEQ multiplex PCR, and TCRdb's table has in-frame clones only and misses some. The data contain fewer than 900,000 clones, 80% to 90% of them singletons. Overall study findings and caveats: The authors reported substantial breadth in spike-specific CD8+ and CD4+ T cell responses after vaccination.

The clonotype comes from a person aged 18 to 59 who received the Ad26.COV2.S COVID-19 vaccine or a placebo. The chain employs TRBV3-1 (or the pseudogene TRBV3-2) and TRBJ1-1, with 7 bases fitting TRBD1. Sequencing used peripheral blood, obtained in a trial of Ad26.COV2.S vaccine versus placebo. In nucleotides, the CDR3 is TGTGCCAGCAGCCAAGGATGGGAGGGGGCGGCTTTCTTT. It specifies CASSQGWEGAAFF.